One sample yielded the 20 T cell receptor beta chains listed below, sequenced in a study of blood T cell repertoires in COVID-19 (TCRdb year 2020). The library relied on the immunoSEQ multiplex PCR assay. This immuneACCESS table, as held by TCRdb, lists in-frame sequences with V and J called but not all clones. Of the missing ones, under half trace to an unresolved V gene in checked studies; the others have no known cause. For this sample there are about 410,000 clones; around 91% appear just once. Of the sample, roughly 1.4% is held by the ten largest clones. The sample was peripheral blood. All receptors derive from a woman in her thirties or forties with COVID-19, enrolled during active disease.

The table lists this clone with a few counts. The V gene is TRBV5-6, the J gene TRBJ1-2, with a weak D call TRBD1 (5 bases). The germline V gene has CDR1 SGHDT and CDR2 YYEEEE. Deletions cut 0 bases from V and 3 bases from J, with 15 bases between. The CDR3 length is 16 residues. The chain's CDR3 is CASSLAGDSSHYGYTF. The CDR3 nucleotides read TGTGCCAGCAGCTTGGCCGGCGACAGCAGTCACTATGGCTACACCTTC.

The chain carries TRBV2 and TRBJ2-2; D might be TRBD1 (6 bases). Trimming shortened V by 6 bases and J by 4 bases, and 15 bases separated the two germline ends. Germline V lookup: CDR1 SNHLY, CDR2 FYNNEI. The CDR3 totals 15 residues. CDR3 in amino acids: CASSPTGMSTGELFF. Here the CDR3 DNA reads TGTGCCAGCAGCCCCACAGGGATGAGCACCGGGGAGCTGTTTTTT. Full variable domain (remainder filled in from reference TRBV2 and TRBJ2-2): EPEVTQTPSHQVTQMGQEVILRCVPISNHLYFYWYRQILGQKVEFLVSFYNNEISEKSEIFDDQFSVERPDGSNFTLKIRSTKLEDSAMYFCASSPTGMSTGELFFGEGSRLTVL.

The V call is TRBV5-1, the J call TRBJ2-5; TRBD2 agrees at 7 bases. The CDR3 spans 17 residues. With 0 bases clipped from V and 2 bases from J, the junction kept 10 bases outside the gene matches. Per germline, CDR1 SGHRS and CDR2 YFSETQ. CDR3 protein: CASSLGIGGRAQETQYF. The CDR3 coding sequence is TGCGCCAGCAGCTTGGGGATAGGTGGGAGGGCTCAAGAGACCCAGTACTTC.

CDR3 DNA: TGTGCCAGCAGTGAAACGGGTCCAGTCGGGGGCTACACCTTC. This sequence encodes CASSETGPVGGYTF. The gene calls are TRBV27 and TRBJ1-2; no clear D gene. The CDR3 extends over 14 amino acids. The germline gives CDR1 MNHEY, CDR2 SMNVEV (reference sequence). Trimming shortened V by 5 bases and J by 8 bases, and 18 bases separated the two germline ends.

The V gene is TRBV5-1, the J gene TRBJ2-7; weak D call: TRBD1 (6 bases). The CDR3 length is 15 residues. CDR1 SGHRS and CDR2 YFSETQ come from the germline V gene. The V end lost 0 bases, the J end lost 7 bases, and 17 bases lay between the germline ends. The DNA for the CDR3 is TGCGCCAGCAGCTTGGTCCTTCACAGGGACGGGGAGCAGTACTTC. Its translation is CASSLVLHRDGEQYF.

J is TRBJ1-1 and V is TRBV19; 8 nucleotides match TRBD1. V was pared by 5 bases and J by 1 base, with 6 bases of the junction left unmatched. The CDR3 length is 15 residues. Germline CDR1 and CDR2: LNHDA and SQIVND (reference sequence). The CDR3 DNA sequence: TGTGCCAGTAGTCCCCGGACAGGGACGAACACTGAAGCTTTCTTT. Translating gives CASSPRTGTNTEAFF.

The V call is TRBV6-2 or TRBV6-3, the J call TRBJ2-3; 13 nucleotides align to TRBD2. The CDR3 has 19 residues. Germline V CDR1 and CDR2: MNHEY, SVGEGT. Trimming removed 2 bases from V and 3 bases from J; junction bases left unmatched: 11. The CDR3 nucleotides are TGTGCCAGCAGTTACGCCTCCGGGACTAGCGGGATAGGGACAGATACGCAGTATTTT. Translated: CASSYASGTSGIGTDTQYF.

The chain uses TRBV7-2 and TRBJ1-2; TRBD1 aligns across 8 bases. This CDR3 contains 17 residues. CDR1 is SGHTA, CDR2 FQGNSA, per germline. V trimming: 3 bases; J trimming: 4 bases; junction bases outside the gene matches: 13. The CDR3 region has the DNA TGTGCCAGCAGCTTGTATACTTCGTCCGGGACAGGCTATGGCTACACCTTC. Its protein product is CASSLYTSSGTGYGYTF.

The V and J genes are TRBV9 and TRBJ1-4, with 7 bases matching TRBD1. V lost 4 bases, J lost 5 bases, and 8 bases stayed unmatched. CDR3 length: 15 amino acids. Germline CDR1 and CDR2: SGDLS and YYNGEE. CDR3 coding DNA: TGTGCCAGCAGCCCCTTGACAGGGTGGAATGAAAAACTGTTTTTT. As protein: CASSPLTGWNEKLFF.

This chain connects TRBV27 to TRBJ2-7; no firm D call. CDR1 and CDR2 (germline): MNHEY, SMNVEV (reference sequence). This CDR3 has 13 amino acids. Trimming stripped 4 bases from V and 3 bases from J, with 10 bases between. CDR3 nucleotide sequence: TGTGCCAGCAGTTCCTACCTAAGCTACGAGCAGTACTTC. Its translation: CASSSYLSYEQYF.

This clone was seen only once. The V call is TRBV3-1 (or the pseudogene TRBV3-2), the J call TRBJ1-2, with D perhaps matching TRBD1 (6 bases). V was clipped by 6 bases and J by 8 bases, with 13 bases between them. The germline V gene has CDR1 LGHDT and CDR2 YNNKEL (reference sequence). The CDR3 runs to 12 residues. CDR3 DNA sequence: TGTGCCAGCAGTTATCAGGGGATCGGCTACACCTTC. Translated: CASSYQGIGYTF.

This clone appeared once. The chain carries TRBV6-6 and TRBJ2-2; 8 bases match TRBD1. Per the germline V gene, CDR1 is MNHNY and CDR2 is SVGAGI (reference sequence). The CDR3 is made up of 15 amino acids. The J segment lost 4 bases and the V segment lost 5 bases, leaving 6 bases of the junction unmatched. CDR3 loop: CASSNGQGGTGELFF. The CDR3 DNA reads as TGTGCCAGCAGTAACGGACAGGGAGGCACCGGGGAGCTGTTTTTT.

Concerning this clone itself: A clone one base away is much larger, so this may be a read error. V and J are TRBV12-3 or TRBV12-4 and TRBJ2-1, with 7 bases lining up with TRBD1. V lost 5 bases and J lost 7; bases outside the gene matches: 2. The CDR3 has 12 residues. The CDR3 region has the DNA TGTGCCAGCAGTCCACAGGGGAATGAGCAGTTCTTC. This sequence encodes CASSPQGNEQFF.

The chain couples TRBV19 to TRBJ2-7; D might be TRBD2 (7 bases). This CDR3 region has 21 residues. CDR1 and CDR2 from the germline V gene are LNHDA and SQIVND (reference sequence). Trimming stripped 6 bases from V and 3 bases from J, with 36 bases between. The CDR3 protein is CASSRSLIGRLSQGIVYEQYF. The CDR3 nucleotides read TGTGCCAGTAGCCGCAGCCTCATCGGGAGGCTATCCCAGGGGATTGTCTACGAGCAGTACTTC. Filled out from reference TRBV19 and TRBJ2-7, the complete variable domain reads DGGITQSPKYLFRKEGQNVTLSCEQNLNHDAMYWYRQDPGQGLRLIYYSQIVNDFQKGDIAEGYSVSREKKESFPLTVTSAQKNPTAFYLCASSRSLIGRLSQGIVYEQYFGPGTRLTVT.

V and J are TRBV5-1 and TRBJ2-7, with TRBD1 matching over 7 bases. V lost 3 bases to trimming and J lost 3 bases; unmatched junction nucleotides: 15. Germline CDR1 reads SGHRS; CDR2 reads YFSETQ. The CDR3 contains 17 residues. The DNA of the CDR3 is TGCGCCAGCAGCTCCCATAACAGGGGCGCGAGGTTCTACGAGCAGTACTTC. It encodes CASSSHNRGARFYEQYF.

CDR3 residues: CASVGNGLAVYNEQFF. The CDR3 DNA follows: TGTGCCAGCGTAGGTAATGGACTAGCGGTTTACAATGAGCAGTTCTTC. This chain links TRBV2 with TRBJ2-1; 10 nucleotides line up with TRBD2. Per germline, CDR1 SNHLY and CDR2 FYNNEI. J gave up 4 bases and V 8 bases, and 11 bases lay outside the gene matches. The CDR3 spans 16 residues.

The V call is TRBV9, the J call TRBJ2-1; tentatively, D is TRBD2 (6 bases). The CDR3 spans 13 residues. Trimming pared 0 bases from V and 9 bases from J, leaving 10 bases between. Per germline, CDR1 SGDLS and CDR2 YYNGEE. In DNA form, the CDR3 reads TGTGCCAGCAGCGTAGTCGGGCGGGGTGAGCAGTTCTTC. Translation gives CASSVVGRGEQFF.

This rearrangement joins TRBV19 to TRBJ1-5; maybe TRBD1 (5 bases). The germline CDR1 and CDR2 sequences are LNHDA and SQIVND (reference sequence). The CDR3 is 16 residues long. V was trimmed by 0 bases and J by 2 bases, leaving 11 bases between them. The CDR3 loop is CASSIEGGGGNQPQHF. In nucleotides, the CDR3 is TGTGCCAGTAGTATAGAAGGAGGAGGGGGCAATCAGCCCCAGCATTTT.

This clone appeared a single time. This chain links TRBV19 with TRBJ1-5; weak D call: TRBD1 (6 bases). The CDR3 sequence is 17 residues long. Trimming stripped 4 bases from V and 11 bases from J, with 27 bases between. The germline V gene has CDR1 LNHDA and CDR2 SQIVND (reference sequence). CDR3 sequence (DNA): TGTGCCAGTAGTACGAACTCTTGGACAGACCTCCTAAGGGCCCAGCATTTT. Amino acid sequence: CASSTNSWTDLLRAQHF.

The chain combines TRBV29-1 with TRBJ2-7; TRBD1 aligns across 7 bases. Per germline, CDR1 SQVTM and CDR2 ANQGSEA. Trimming at V came to 2 bases and at J to 5 bases, leaving 6 bases not matched to a gene. The CDR3 is made up of 13 amino acids. In DNA, the CDR3 is TGCAGCGTTGAAAGGGGCAGGGGGAACGAGCAGTACTTC. Translating it yields CSVERGRGNEQYF.